These 16 T cell receptor beta chains came from one sample sequenced in a study of early T cells in non-severe SARS-CoV-2 infection. TCRdb passed the 5' RACE reads through MiXCR, listing each CDR3 protein once. The repertoire holds around 77,000 distinct CDR3 sequences, with around a tenth as singletons. Sequences were derived from whole blood, sampled at baseline. Receptors originate from an adult who was a healthcare worker with PCR-confirmed SARS-CoV-2 infection or an uninfected control (not recorded which).

This clonotype occurred many times. The chain combines TRBV7-6 with TRBJ2-3; D perhaps matches TRBD1 (6 bases). Trimming took off 0 bases at V and 5 bases at J, with 21 bases between the two ends. Germline V gives CDR1 SGHVS, CDR2 FNYEAQ. The CDR3 runs 18 residues. This chain's CDR3 is CASSLAGMGARKGDTQYF. In nucleotides, the CDR3 is TGTGCCAGCAGCTTAGCCGGGATGGGGGCCCGTAAAGGAGATACGCAGTATTTT.

The table lists this clonotype with a few counts. The chain uses TRBV29-1 and TRBJ2-2; D may be TRBD2 (5 bases). The CDR3 covers 11 residues. V gave up 7 bases and J gave up 7 bases, with 10 bases separating them. Germline V lookup: CDR1 SQVTM, CDR2 ANQGSEA. The CDR3 DNA reads as TGCAGCGGGAGACTACGCGGGGAGCTGTTTTTT. Translated: CSGRLRGELFF.

This clonotype turned up a few times. The chain links TRBV7-2 to TRBJ2-3; TRBD2 is a possible D gene (5 bases). In germline, CDR1 is SGHTA, CDR2 FQGNSA. Trimming shortened V by 5 bases and J by 3 bases, and 18 bases separated the two germline ends. The CDR3 contains 16 residues. Here the CDR3 reads CASSRGGFQGTDTQYF. The CDR3 DNA sequence: TGTGCCAGCAGCCGAGGAGGATTTCAAGGGACAGATACGCAGTATTTT.

The V and J genes are TRBV19 and TRBJ2-5; tentative D call: TRBD2 (6 bases). This CDR3 spans 15 amino acids. The germline CDR1 and CDR2 sequences are LNHDA and SQIVND (reference sequence). V was pared by 10 bases and J by 4 bases, with 22 bases between. The CDR3 DNA is TGTGCCACGATGGGGAGGCGGGGTGTTTCAGAGACCCAGTACTTC. Translating it yields CATMGRRGVSETQYF.

The sample holds many counts of this clonotype. The V gene is TRBV20-1, the J gene TRBJ2-4; no definite D call. The germline gives CDR1 DFQATT, CDR2 SNEGSKA (reference sequence). This CDR3 has 14 residues. V was pared by 0 bases and J by 0 bases, with 6 bases between. CDR3 sequence reads: CSARDYLAKNIQYF. The CDR3, as DNA: TGCAGTGCTAGAGATTACCTAGCCAAAAACATTCAGTACTTC.

In this sample, this clonotype turned up a few times. This chain connects TRBV27 to TRBJ2-2; D might be TRBD1 (5 bases). The CDR3 has 14 amino acids. Between the trimmed V and J ends, which lost 3 bases and 5 bases, there was a span of 10 bases. From germline, CDR1 is MNHEY and CDR2 SMNVEV (reference sequence). The CDR3 protein is CASSLKGITGELFF. DNA for the CDR3: TGTGCCAGCAGTTTGAAGGGGATTACCGGGGAGCTGTTTTTT.

The chain couples TRBV20-1 to TRBJ1-3, with 7 bases identical to TRBD1. J lost 1 base, V lost 2 bases, and 5 bases had no gene match. The CDR3 sequence is 15 residues long. Germline CDR1 is DFQATT and CDR2 is SNEGSKA (reference sequence). Written as DNA, the CDR3 is TGCAGTGCTAGATCGGGACAGCCGTCTGGAAACACCATATATTTT. Its protein is CSARSGQPSGNTIYF.

This clonotype was detected many times. CDR3 loop: CASSPWDGKLFF. The CDR3 nucleotides are TGTGCCAGCAGTCCCTGGGACGGCAAACTGTTTTTT. The rearrangement links TRBV12-3 or TRBV12-4 to TRBJ1-4; tentative D call: TRBD1 (5 bases). The CDR3 is 12 amino acids. The germline V and J ends were trimmed by 5 bases and 11 bases, with 12 bases remaining between them.

The rearrangement links TRBV10-2 to TRBJ2-1, with TRBD1 identical over 7 bases. Germline lookup yields CDR1 WSHSY and CDR2 SAAADI. V was clipped by 6 bases and J by 6 bases; unmatched bases: 11. This CDR3 has 15 residues. CDR3 sequence reads: CASSPPTDRTNEQFF. The CDR3 nucleotides are TGCGCCAGCAGCCCACCTACGGACAGGACCAATGAGCAGTTCTTC.

The genes are TRBV20-1 and TRBJ2-4; unclear D gene. V lost 3 bases, J lost 7 bases, and 7 bases lay in between. CDR1 DFQATT and CDR2 SNEGSKA come from the germline V gene (reference sequence). The CDR3 covers 11 residues. Here the CDR3 reads CSASQSNIQYF. CDR3 DNA sequence: TGCAGTGCTAGTCAGAGCAACATTCAGTACTTC.

This clonotype was seen a few times. CDR3 in DNA: TGTGCCACCAGCACCCCTGGACAAGTGTGGACTGAAGCTTTCTTT. Encoded protein: CATSTPGQVWTEAFF. The V call is TRBV15, the J call TRBJ1-1, with TRBD1 as a possible D gene (5 bases). The CDR3 is 15 amino acids. Germline CDR1 is LNHNV and CDR2 is YYDKDF (reference sequence). Trimming left V 4 bases short and J 5 bases short, with 17 bases between.

J is TRBJ2-1 and V is TRBV19; 13 nucleotides match TRBD2. J was trimmed by 5 bases and V by 7 bases; bases with no gene match: 5. The CDR3 runs to 15 residues. The germline V gene encodes CDR1 LNHDA and CDR2 SQIVND (reference sequence). The CDR3 nucleotides read TGTGCCAGTACCCGGACTAGCGGGGGCAACAATGAGCAGTTCTTC. Translated, it gives CASTRTSGGNNEQFF. The full variable domain, rest sourced from reference TRBV19 and TRBJ2-1, is DGGITQSPKYLFRKEGQNVTLSCEQNLNHDAMYWYRQDPGQGLRLIYYSQIVNDFQKGDIAEGYSVSREKKESFPLTVTSAQKNPTAFYLCASTRTSGGNNEQFFGPGTRLTVL.

The chain links TRBV14 to TRBJ1-6, with 7 bases lining up with TRBD1. The trim removed 0 bases at V and 9 bases at J, leaving 8 bases unmatched. This CDR3 is built from 16 residues. Germline V gene data show CDR1 as SGHDN and CDR2 as FVKESK. The CDR3, as DNA: TGTGCCAGCAGCCAAGATCCGACAGGGTTAGGTTCACCCCTCCACTTT. It encodes CASSQDPTGLGSPLHF.

The sample holds many counts of this clonotype. This chain uses TRBV28 with TRBJ1-1; 9 positions match TRBD1. This CDR3 has 16 amino acids. V lost 6 bases to trimming and J lost 2 bases; unmatched junction nucleotides: 10. The germline gives CDR1 MDHEN, CDR2 SYDVKM. The DNA of the CDR3 is TGTGCCAGCAGGGCCCCCTGGGGACAGGGAAACACTGAAGCTTTCTTT. It is translated as CASRAPWGQGNTEAFF.

J is TRBJ2-1 and V is TRBV29-1; D not resolved. Trimming removed 4 bases from V and 8 bases from J, with 15 bases in between. The germline V gene has CDR1 SQVTM and CDR2 ANQGSEA. The CDR3 has 13 amino acids. The CDR3 reads CSVAGAGVDEQFF. The CDR3 nucleotides are TGCAGCGTTGCCGGAGCTGGTGTAGATGAGCAGTTCTTC.

This clonotype was recorded at least ten times. The rearrangement uses TRBV10-3 and TRBJ2-2, with D tentatively TRBD1 or TRBD2 (6 bases each). Germline loops: CDR1 ENHRY, CDR2 SYGVKD. V was clipped by 4 bases and J by 3 bases, with 18 bases between them. The CDR3 has 17 residues. CDR3 region: CAISGRGPRSDTGELFF. As DNA, the CDR3 is TGTGCCATCAGTGGTCGGGGGCCCCGGTCGGACACCGGGGAGCTGTTTTTT.